A selection of T cell receptor beta chains follows, all from one sample in a study of cytomegalovirus exposure and HLA in healthy donors. Here immunoSEQ multiplex PCR was the method, and the copy in TCRdb shows in-frame clones only, minus some. The sample holds about 200,000 clones, around 87% seen once. The sequenced material came from PBMCs. These receptor sequences come from a man aged 25-45 years in good health and CMV-seronegative. The CDR3 runs from the conserved cysteine through the conserved F or W.

>TRBJ2-5|TRBV7-9
CASSPRGAAEETQYF
>TRBJ1-2|TRBV28
CASSPERDRGRANYGYTF
>TRBJ1-1|TRBV9
CASGRGNTEAFF
>TRBJ1-1|TRBV4-2
CASTVRVNTEAFF
>TRBJ1-3|TRBV21-1
CASSRVLTRSGNTIYF
>TRBJ1-5|TRBV5-1
CASSPGLFPGGPQHF
>TRBJ2-2|TRBV7-2
CASSLTSTSGTGELFF
>TRBJ2-7|TRBV7-9
CASSVGTAYYEQYF
>TRBJ2-2|TRBV6-4
CATSVTGGTTGELFF
>TRBJ2-3|TRBV4-2
CASSQDRRSGGVSTDTQYF
>TRBJ2-1|TRBV14
CASRAQGQGEQFF
>TRBJ2-3|TRBV28
CASSWAGGLTDTQYF
>TRBJ1-5|TRBV10-3
CAIRSGRQQPQHF
>TRBJ2-5|TRBV15
CATSGGVAGGAVETQYF
>TRBJ2-7|TRBV6-6
CASSLGGGEQYF
>TRBJ1-6|TRBV6-6
CASSYIFDSNSPLHF
>TRBJ2-4|TRBV19
CASSIPGGAGVGDIQYF
>TRBJ1-5|TRBV6-5
CASSFRQGRQPQHF
>TRBJ2-2|TRBV15
CATSRDLNTGELFF
>TRBJ1-3|TRBV7-6
CASSLGGDRSSGNTIYF
>TRBJ2-3|TRBV6-6
CASRSKTDRTDTQYF
>TRBJ2-7|TRBV2
CASSVRQASYEQYF
>TRBJ2-2|TRBV11-1
CASSTDRDPIGELFF
>TRBJ2-1|TRBV9
CASSATGTGGSNEQFF
>TRBJ2-7|TRBV4-2
CASSHLGTSYEQYF